These T cell receptor beta chains were read from a single sample in a study of blood T cell repertoires in COVID-19. Here immunoSEQ multiplex PCR was the method, and the copy in TCRdb shows in-frame clones only, minus some. The top ten clones hold 7.5% to 9.5% of a sample with about 68,000 clones, 84% of them seen once. Sample: peripheral blood. Every receptor here comes from a man aged 50 to 60 with active COVID-19. CDR3s include the opening cysteine and the closing phenylalanine or tryptophan. The D gene is left open where the match is weak. Rows may omit the clone size; those that give it use once, few, many or a size class.

D gene	V gene	J gene	clone size	CDR3 DNA	CDR3 protein
TRBD2	TRBV7-9	TRBJ2-5	once	TGTGCCAGCAGCTTAGGGCTAGCGGGAGAAGAGACCCAGTACTTC	CASSLGLAGEETQYF
-	TRBV14	TRBJ2-2	-	TGTGCCAGCAGCCGCAGCCTTAGCGGAGCGGCCGGGGAGCTGTTTTTT	CASSRSLSGAAGELFF
TRBD2	TRBV7-7	TRBJ2-1	-	TGTGCTAGCAGCACGGGACTAGCGGGAGGTGAGCAGTTCTTC	CASSTGLAGGEQFF
-	TRBV2	TRBJ2-1	-	TGTGCCAGCAGGGGCGACTACAATGAGCAGTTCTTC	CASRGDYNEQFF
-	TRBV15	TRBJ2-5	-	TGTGCCACCACTAAGACAGGACACCAAGAGACCCAGTACTTC	CATTKTGHQETQYF
TRBD1	TRBV9	TRBJ1-2	once	TGTGCCAGCAGCGAAACCGGGACAGGGGGCCCTCGGAAGGGCTACACCTTC	CASSETGTGGPRKGYTF
TRBD1	TRBV9	TRBJ1-1	-	TGTGCCAGCAGCGGATACAGGGGGTCAGGGAACACTGAAGCTTTCTTT	CASSGYRGSGNTEAFF
TRBD1	TRBV4-1	TRBJ1-3	-	TGCGCCAGCAGCGGAAGGCGACAGGGTGCTGGAAACACCATATATTTT	CASSGRRQGAGNTIYF
-	TRBV5-6	TRBJ1-2	once	TGTGCCAGCAGCGTGACACAGGGTATCTATGGCTACACCTTC	CASSVTQGIYGYTF
-	TRBV2	TRBJ2-1	many	TGTGCCAGCAGTGAAGGGACACTTTCCTACAATGAGCAGTTCTTC	CASSEGTLSYNEQFF
-	TRBV7-9	TRBJ2-3	-	TGTGCCAGCGTGGGCAGGGGAGCGGCGGATACGCAGTATTTT	CASVGRGAADTQYF
-	TRBV5-1	TRBJ2-7	once	TGCGCCAGCAGCTTGGGGACTGGACGAGGCTCCTACGAGCAGTACTTC	CASSLGTGRGSYEQYF
-	TRBV19	TRBJ1-6	-	TGTGCCAGTAAAGCGGGGGATACCAATTCACCCCTCCACTTT	CASKAGDTNSPLHF
-	TRBV19	TRBJ2-2	-	TGTGCCAGTAGAATTCAGGGAATTGGCGGGGAGCTGTTTTTT	CASRIQGIGGELFF
TRBD1	TRBV4-3	TRBJ2-2	-	TGCGCCAGCAGCCAAGATCCCGCGGGACAGGGCTCCGGGGAGCTGTTTTTT	CASSQDPAGQGSGELFF
TRBD1	TRBV2	TRBJ1-3	-	TGTGCCAGCAGTGCTCAGGGGGCTACTGGAAACACCATATATTTT	CASSAQGATGNTIYF
-	TRBV27	TRBJ1-1	-	TGTGCCAGCAGTTTATCGCTGGCAGAGAACACTGAAGCTTTCTTT	CASSLSLAENTEAFF
-	TRBV5-1	TRBJ2-7	-	TGCGCCAGCAGCTTGGCTTTACAGGGATTTCCGGACGAGCAGTACTTC	CASSLALQGFPDEQYF
TRBD2	TRBV18	TRBJ2-1	-	TGTGCCAGCTCACCGACTAGCGATGAGCAGTTCTTC	CASSPTSDEQFF
-	TRBV7-9	TRBJ2-7	-	TGTGCCAGCATCAAAGACTTCGGAGGCCCTAACGAGCAGTACTTC	CASIKDFGGPNEQYF
TRBD1	TRBV10-3	TRBJ2-7	-	TGTGCCATCAGGGGAAGGGACAGTCTTAGCTCCTACGAGCAGTACTTC	CAIRGRDSLSSYEQYF
-	TRBV19	TRBJ2-1	few	TGTGCCAGTAGTATCTTCCTATCCTACAATGAGCAGTTCTTC	CASSIFLSYNEQFF
TRBD2	TRBV2	TRBJ2-1	once	TGTGCCAGCCTCCGGGGGGGAGGGCCTAATAATGAGCAGTTCTTC	CASLRGGGPNNEQFF
-	TRBV25-1	TRBJ2-2	-	TGTGCCAGCAGTGAACTGACCGGGGAGCTGTTTTTT	CASSELTGELFF
-	TRBV5-1	TRBJ2-2	-	TGCGCCAGCAGCTCCGAACCAGTCGCGGCCGGGGAGCTGTTTTTT	CASSSEPVAAGELFF
TRBD1	TRBV19	TRBJ1-1	few	TGTGCCAGTAGCAGACAGGGACGGGGAGCTTTCTTT	CASSRQGRGAFF
TRBD1	TRBV7-2	TRBJ2-7	-	TGTGCCAGCAGCTTAGCCGGGACAGGCTATTACGAGCAGTACTTC	CASSLAGTGYYEQYF
-	TRBV28	TRBJ1-1	-	TGTGCCAGCAGTTTGGCAGGTCAAATTGAAGCTTTCTTT	CASSLAGQIEAFF
-	TRBV13	TRBJ2-7	-	TGTGCCAGCAGCTTAATGGCAGATCCTTCCTACGAGCAGTACTTC	CASSLMADPSYEQYF
TRBD1	TRBV30	TRBJ2-1	few	TGTGCCTGGAGTCCCGGGACAGACAATGAGCAGTTCTTC	CAWSPGTDNEQFF
TRBD2	TRBV4-2	TRBJ2-1	-	TGTGCCAGCACCCTAGCGGGAGGGGTGAATGAGCAGTTCTTC	CASTLAGGVNEQFF
-	TRBV7-8	TRBJ2-2	-	TGTGCCAGCAGCTACCCGGGACAATGGAAGCTGTTTTTT	CASSYPGQWKLFF
-	TRBV3-1/TRBV3-2	TRBJ2-7	-	TGTGCCAGCAGCCAGCCTGACCACGGGTTCTCCTACGAGCAGTACTTC	CASSQPDHGFSYEQYF
-	TRBV19	TRBJ1-1	-	TGCGGCTCAGGGGCCACTGCGGACACTGAAGCTTTCTTT	CGSGATADTEAFF
-	TRBV30	TRBJ1-2	-	TGTGCCTGGAGTGTACGAGGCAGGAGGCCAGCTAACTATGGCTACACCTTC	CAWSVRGRRPANYGYTF
-	TRBV6-1	TRBJ1-5	-	TGTGCCAGCAGTGACGCAGGGAACTATCAGCCCCAGCATTTT	CASSDAGNYQPQHF
TRBD1	TRBV5-1	TRBJ2-7	-	TGCGCCAGCAGCCCTACGGGACAGGGCCACGAGCAGTACTTC	CASSPTGQGHEQYF
TRBD1	TRBV18	TRBJ2-2	-	TGTGCCAGCTCAACCGCTATGACAGGGAGTGAGGTTACCGGGGAGCTGTTTTTT	CASSTAMTGSEVTGELFF
-	TRBV2	TRBJ1-4	once	TGTGCCAGCAGTGGGAACAGAGCTGCTAATGAAAAACTGTTTTTT	CASSGNRAANEKLFF
TRBD2	TRBV7-9	TRBJ2-2	-	TGTGCCAGCAGCCGAGCGGGAGGGCGGTCCGGGGAGCTGTTTTTT	CASSRAGGRSGELFF
TRBD1	TRBV4-2	TRBJ1-5	-	TGTGCCAGCAGCCAAGACCGACAGACAGGGACCCGCAATCAGCCCCAGCATTTT	CASSQDRQTGTRNQPQHF
TRBD2	TRBV2	TRBJ2-5	-	TGTGCCAGCAATAACCTAGCGGGGGGGCCTCCGGTGACCCAGTACTTC	CASNNLAGGPPVTQYF
TRBD2	TRBV7-6	TRBJ2-7	once	TGTGCCAGCAGCCCCAGGGCGGGGGGACTCTACGAGCAGTACTTC	CASSPRAGGLYEQYF
-	TRBV28	TRBJ2-1	-	TGTGCCAGCAGTTTCCTCCAGCCCATCGGGAATGAGCAGTTCTTC	CASSFLQPIGNEQFF
-	TRBV5-4	TRBJ2-1	once	TGTGCCAGCAGCCGAAATCCCGGGGATGGCTACAATGAGCAGTTCTTC	CASSRNPGDGYNEQFF
-	TRBV30	TRBJ1-1	-	TGTGCCTGGAGTGTGGGAGGGACGGGCACTGAAGCTTTCTTT	CAWSVGGTGTEAFF
-	TRBV6-5	TRBJ2-3	-	TGTGCCAGCAGTTACAGTAGAGAGGGAAGCAGAAATACGCAGTATTTT	CASSYSREGSRNTQYF
-	TRBV2	TRBJ1-2	-	TGTGCCAGCAGTAGGACAGCCTATGGCTACACCTTC	CASSRTAYGYTF
-	TRBV9	TRBJ2-3	-	TGTGCCAGCAGCGCAAGCACAGGCTTCGGGACAGATACGCAGTATTTT	CASSASTGFGTDTQYF
-	TRBV15	TRBJ2-5	-	TGTGCCACCAGCGGGGCGCGGGAGACCCAGTACTTC	CATSGARETQYF
TRBD2	TRBV9	TRBJ2-1	-	TGTGCCAGCAGCGTAGTAGCGGGGACCTACAATGAGCAGTTCTTC	CASSVVAGTYNEQFF
TRBD1	TRBV5-1	TRBJ2-3	once	TGCGCCAGCAGCTCAACACTTAGCCGGGACAGGGCTTGGGATACGCAGTATTTT	CASSSTLSRDRAWDTQYF